This is a list of T cell receptor beta chains from one sample in a study of persistence of HIV-infected CD4 T cells. For these TCRs, the target antigens are not known. Repertoires were generated with immunoSEQ multiplex PCR, while TCRdb's copy carries only in-frame clones and drops some. The repertoire holds tens of thousands of clones, less than 90% seen once, with roughly 0.45% in the top ten. Sample: CD4+ T cells sorted from PBMCs after approximately 20-hour stimulation, taken from a patient who received antiretroviral therapy. The receptors come from an adult woman with HIV who was CMV-seropositive. Both conserved end residues are part of each CDR3. A D gene is named only where the DNA matches it firmly. The size field is filled for only some rows; it gives once, few, many or a size class.

V: TRBV5-6; D: TRBD1; size: few; J: TRBJ2-2; DNA: TGTGCCAGCACCCTGGACAGGGATGAAACCGGGGAGCTGTTTTTT; CDR3: CASTLDRDETGELFF
V: TRBV6-5; D: -; size: -; J: TRBJ2-7; DNA: TGTGCCAGCAGTTACGCCGTTTCCTACGAGCAGTACTTC; CDR3: CASSYAVSYEQYF
V: TRBV2; D: -; size: -; J: TRBJ1-4; DNA: TGTGCCAGCAGTGCCCAGGGATTGAGTGAAAAACTGTTTTTT; CDR3: CASSAQGLSEKLFF
V: TRBV9; D: TRBD1; size: -; J: TRBJ1-4; DNA: TGTGCCAGCAGCCCCCGCGGGACAGGGGGCGAACAAGAAAAACTGTTTTTT; CDR3: CASSPRGTGGEQEKLFF
V: TRBV24-1; D: -; size: -; J: TRBJ2-5; DNA: TGTGCCACCAGTGATATGGACGGGAGACGGGAGACCCAGTACTTC; CDR3: CATSDMDGRRETQYF
V: TRBV5-1; D: -; size: -; J: TRBJ2-4; DNA: TGCGCCAGCGGCTTTAACGGGGGCCGCAGGATAAACATTCAGTACTTC; CDR3: CASGFNGGRRINIQYF
V: TRBV29-1; D: -; size: -; J: TRBJ1-2; DNA: TGCAGCGTTGTCCGGGATTCTAACTATGGCTACACCTTC; CDR3: CSVVRDSNYGYTF
V: TRBV9; D: -; size: -; J: TRBJ1-1; DNA: TGTGCCAGCAGCGTAGGACGGGTTGCTGAAGCTTTCTTT; CDR3: CASSVGRVAEAFF
V: TRBV19; D: TRBD1; size: -; J: TRBJ1-2; DNA: TGTGCCAGTAGTCCGGACAGGGATTACTATGGCTACACCTTC; CDR3: CASSPDRDYYGYTF
V: TRBV5-1; D: -; size: -; J: TRBJ2-7; DNA: TGCGCCAGCAGCTTGGAGGTGGGCTACAGGGACGAGCAGTACTTC; CDR3: CASSLEVGYRDEQYF
V: TRBV5-6; D: -; size: -; J: TRBJ1-6; DNA: TGTGCCAGCAGCCGGGAGGCGTTGGGGGCCCTCCACTTT; CDR3: CASSREALGALHF
V: TRBV4-2; D: -; size: -; J: TRBJ1-1; DNA: TGTGCCAGCAGCCAGGGGGACATGAACACTGAAGCTTTCTTT; CDR3: CASSQGDMNTEAFF
V: TRBV7-8; D: -; size: few; J: TRBJ1-1; DNA: TGTGCCAGCAGCTTTGTGAGGGGCTCAAACACTGAAGCTTTCTTT; CDR3: CASSFVRGSNTEAFF
V: TRBV9; D: TRBD2; size: -; J: TRBJ2-2; DNA: TGTGCCAGCAGCGTAGGGGCTAGCGGGCAGAACACCGGGGAGCTGTTTTTT; CDR3: CASSVGASGQNTGELFF
V: TRBV6-7; D: TRBD2; size: -; J: TRBJ2-2; DNA: TGTGCCAGCAGTTCTAGCGGTAACACCGGGGAGCTGTTTTTT; CDR3: CASSSSGNTGELFF
V: TRBV19; D: TRBD1; size: -; J: TRBJ1-4; DNA: TGTGCCAGTAGCCGGGACAGGGAAAACGAAAAACTGTTTTTT; CDR3: CASSRDRENEKLFF
V: TRBV9; D: -; size: once; J: TRBJ2-5; DNA: TGTGCCAGCAGTCCTACGGGCCACGGCGTTGAGACCCAGTACTTC; CDR3: CASSPTGHGVETQYF
V: TRBV30; D: -; size: -; J: TRBJ2-1; DNA: TGTGCCTGGACCAAGGGACTTACTTACAATGAGCAGTTCTTC; CDR3: CAWTKGLTYNEQFF
V: TRBV19; D: -; size: -; J: TRBJ1-1; DNA: TGTGCCAGTACCAGGACGGGAAACACTGAAGCTTTCTTT; CDR3: CASTRTGNTEAFF
V: TRBV20-1; D: -; size: once; J: TRBJ2-2; DNA: TGCAGTGCTAGTAAGACGGCACACCACACCGGGGAGCTGTTTTTT; CDR3: CSASKTAHHTGELFF
V: TRBV6-1; D: -; size: -; J: TRBJ2-3; DNA: TGTGCCAGCAGTGACCGACAGTCCACAGATACGCAGTATTTT; CDR3: CASSDRQSTDTQYF
V: TRBV5-1; D: -; size: -; J: TRBJ2-2; DNA: TGCGCCAGCAGAGTCGATAGGGGCACCGGGGAGCTGTTTTTT; CDR3: CASRVDRGTGELFF
V: TRBV21-1; D: -; size: -; J: TRBJ1-5; DNA: TGTGCCAGCAGCAAAGCAGGCAATCAGCCCCAGCATTTT; CDR3: CASSKAGNQPQHF
V: TRBV19; D: TRBD1; size: -; J: TRBJ1-1; DNA: TGTGCCAGTGAAGGTGCAGGGGGGCGAAACACTGAAGCTTTCTTT; CDR3: CASEGAGGRNTEAFF
V: TRBV6-5; D: TRBD1; size: -; J: TRBJ1-1; DNA: TGTGCCAGCAGGTCCAGGACAGGGAAGGGCACTGAAGCTTTCTTT; CDR3: CASRSRTGKGTEAFF
V: TRBV12-3/TRBV12-4; D: -; size: -; J: TRBJ1-2; DNA: TGTGCCAGCAGTTCAAAGGGACGCAATGGCTACACCTTC; CDR3: CASSSKGRNGYTF
V: TRBV10-3; D: TRBD2; size: -; J: TRBJ2-2; DNA: TGTGCCGGGAGGGGCGGGGTAGGCACCGGGGAGCTGTTTTTT; CDR3: CAGRGGVGTGELFF
V: TRBV3-1/TRBV3-2; D: TRBD2; size: -; J: TRBJ2-7; DNA: TGTGCCAGCAGCCAAGGTCCAGCGGGGGGGTTACCGAGCTCCTACGAGCAGTACTTC; CDR3: CASSQGPAGGLPSSYEQYF
V: TRBV29-1; D: -; size: -; J: TRBJ1-1; DNA: TGCAGCGTTGATGCAGGGTCCCCTGAAGCTTTCTTT; CDR3: CSVDAGSPEAFF
V: TRBV5-4; D: TRBD2; size: -; J: TRBJ2-3; DNA: TGTGCCAGCAGCCCCGTAGGGAGGGCAGATACGCAGTATTTT; CDR3: CASSPVGRADTQYF
V: TRBV27; D: -; size: -; J: TRBJ2-3; DNA: TGTGCCAGCAGTCCCCCCTGGGCGGCTAACACAGATACGCAGTATTTT; CDR3: CASSPPWAANTDTQYF